This TCR beta chain was observed in a study of siplizumab effects on memory and regulatory T cells. Study-level findings and limits: Proliferating Tregs taken from siplizumab cultures were not shown to have a confirmed suppressive function. Apparently more diverse than memory cells, naive T cells also seemed major alloresponse contributors.

Generated by immunoSEQ multiplex PCR, the TCRdb table keeps only in-frame clones and is missing some. Here the sample spans 95,000 to 110,000 clones, over 85% being singletons. Looked up from germline, CDR1 is SGHVS and CDR2 is FNYEAQ. Deletions cut 3 bases from V and 5 bases from J, with 10 bases between. The CDR3 covers 13 residues. As concerns this clone: Its antigen is not known.

The material sequenced was Tregs sorted from blood. V and J are TRBV7-6 and TRBJ2-5, with D perhaps TRBD2 (6 bases). This receptor was taken from a human donor in good health. The CDR3 reads CASSLGTSETQYF. The CDR3 nucleotides are TGTGCCAGCAGCTTGGGGACTTCTGAGACCCAGTACTTC.